These 23 T cell receptor beta chains share one sample of origin, sequenced in a study of blood T cells in healthy people across ages. Alongside a J-beta primer mix, a sample-barcoded 5' primer served in a second PCR lasting about 6 to 12 cycles. TCRdb redid the calling of the 5' RACE reads with MiXCR, one entry per CDR3 protein. The table has some 690,000 distinct CDR3 sequences, about 20% seen once. Input material: blood. Every receptor here comes from an older man in good health.

A few counts support this clonotype. At one of its ends the junction is not consistent with the germline gene, which may arise from a read error. The rearrangement joins TRBV12-3 or TRBV12-4 to TRBJ2-2; D is uncertain. The CDR3 spans 15 residues. CDR3 sequence reads: CASSLVGWNAGELFF. CDR3 DNA: TGTGCCAGCAGTTTAGTGGGGTGGAACGCCGGGGAGCTGTTTTTT.

This clonotype turned up a few times. The CDR3 sequence is CSAPNSGNTGELFF. In nucleotides, the CDR3 is TGCAGTGCCCCCAATAGCGGTAACACCGGGGAGCTGTTTTTT. The chain carries TRBV20-1 and TRBJ2-2, with TRBD2 as a possible D gene (6 bases). Trimming stripped 6 bases from V and 2 bases from J, with 13 bases between. Germline CDR1 reads DFQATT; CDR2 reads SNEGSKA (reference sequence). The CDR3 covers 14 residues.

The chain links TRBV6-1 to TRBJ2-3; no firm D call. Per the germline V gene, CDR1 is MNHNS and CDR2 is SASEGT. Trimming left V 2 bases short and J 6 bases short, with 6 bases between. The length of the CDR3 is 12 residues. CDR3 coding DNA: TGTGCCAGCAGTGAACTTTGGGATACGCAGTATTTT. Protein sequence: CASSELWDTQYF.

At least ten counts were recorded for this clonotype. The chain employs TRBV7-2 and TRBJ1-1; D is unclear. Germline V lookup: CDR1 SGHTA, CDR2 FQGNSA. CDR3 length equals 13 residues. Trimming removed 5 bases from V and 1 base from J, with 8 bases in between. The CDR3 region has the DNA TGTGCCAGCAGCCGCCAGCGGAACACTGAAGCTTTCTTT. The encoded protein is CASSRQRNTEAFF.

This clonotype was picked up a small number of times. The rearrangement links TRBV5-6 to TRBJ2-1; D might be TRBD1 or TRBD2, each matching 6 bases. In germline, CDR1 is SGHDT, CDR2 YYEEEE. V was pared by 1 base and J by 3 bases, with 14 bases between. The CDR3 consists of 16 residues. As DNA, the CDR3 is TGTGCCAGCAGCTTGAATGGGGGGCAATTCTACAATGAGCAGTTCTTC. The encoded protein is CASSLNGGQFYNEQFF.

The chain has TRBV30 and TRBJ2-4; 7 nucleotides align to TRBD1. CDR3 length equals 12 residues. Losses at the gene ends were 6 bases for V and 7 bases for J; bases not matched to a gene: 6. Germline V gene data show CDR1 as GTSNPN and CDR2 as SVGIG (reference sequence). CDR3: CACNKQGNIQYF. The CDR3, as DNA: TGTGCCTGCAATAAACAGGGGAACATTCAGTACTTC.

V is TRBV20-1 and J is TRBJ2-5, with D hard to call. This CDR3 contains 14 residues. V was trimmed by 6 bases and J by 1 base, leaving 15 bases between them. Per the germline V gene, CDR1 is DFQATT and CDR2 is SNEGSKA (reference sequence). The CDR3 region is CSALSLVGQETQYF. The CDR3 DNA sequence: TGCAGTGCCCTATCCCTAGTGGGCCAAGAGACCCAGTACTTC.

V is TRBV5-1 and J is TRBJ2-1, with D possibly matching TRBD1 (5 bases). V lost 5 bases and J 6 bases, leaving 15 bases between the germline ends. Germline CDR1 is SGHRS and CDR2 is YFSETQ. The CDR3 consists of 14 residues. Written as DNA, the CDR3 is TGCGCCAGCAGGGGCAGGGAAATCGTCAATGAGCAGTTCTTC. As protein: CASRGREIVNEQFF.

This clonotype was seen ten or more times. The chain combines TRBV27 with TRBJ2-1; possible D gene TRBD2, 5 bases. The CDR3 runs 15 residues. CDR1 and CDR2 (germline): MNHEY, SMNVEV (reference sequence). The V and J ends lost 2 bases and 9 bases respectively, with 17 bases between them. Here the CDR3 DNA reads TGTGCCAGCAGTTTACTGCCCGGACTGCGCCCTGAGCAGTTCTTC. Translated, it gives CASSLLPGLRPEQFF.

The chain employs TRBV5-1 and TRBJ2-7; the D gene could be TRBD1 or TRBD2 (5 bases each). Per germline, CDR1 SGHRS and CDR2 YFSETQ. V shed 3 bases and J shed 2 bases, with 12 bases lying between them. This CDR3 has 14 amino acids. The CDR3: CASSYRDAAYEQYF. The CDR3 nucleotides read TGCGCCAGCAGCTACCGGGACGCCGCCTACGAGCAGTACTTC.

This clonotype has ten or more counts. The chain employs TRBV6-5 and TRBJ1-2; D is uncertain. Germline V gene sequence: CDR1 MNHEY, CDR2 SVGAGI. V was pared by 4 bases and J by 8 bases, with 11 bases between. The CDR3 is 12 amino acids. CDR3 loop: CASSSRRYGYTF. The CDR3 DNA is TGTGCCAGCAGTTCCCGACGGTACGGCTACACCTTC.

This clonotype was found a few times. The CDR3 bases are TGTGCCAGCAGCTTAGAAGGGACGGGAGCCAAAAACATTCAGTACTTC. This translates into CASSLEGTGAKNIQYF. The gene calls are TRBV7-2 and TRBJ2-4; D could derive from TRBD1 or TRBD2 (5 bases each). Germline V gene lookup returns CDR1 SGHTA and CDR2 FQGNSA. CDR3 length: 16 residues. V shed 1 base and J shed 0 bases, with 10 bases lying between them.

This clonotype was observed a few times. One junction end disagrees with the germline gene, perhaps due to a read error. The V call is TRBV7-2, the J call TRBJ1-2; tentative D call: TRBD1 (5 bases). Germline V gives CDR1 SGHTA, CDR2 FQGNSA. The CDR3 has 12 amino acids. CDR3 sequence reads: CASSLGGWGTPF. The CDR3 nucleotides read TGTGCCAGCAGCTTAGGAGGGTGGGGGACCCCCTTC.

The gene calls are TRBV29-1 and TRBJ2-7; the D is unclear. The DNA end is a closer match to TRBJ2-5, so the J assignment may be wrong. CDR1 SQVTM and CDR2 ANQGSEA come from the germline V gene. There are 13 residues in the CDR3. The CDR3 here is CSVGRSMGETQYF. The DNA for the CDR3 is TGCAGCGTTGGGAGAAGCATGGGTGAGACCCAGTACTTC.

This chain uses TRBV12-3 or TRBV12-4 with TRBJ2-3, with TRBD2 identical over 13 bases. CDR3 size: 18 residues. The junction had 6 bases not matched to a gene; V was cut back by 2 bases and J by 1 base. The CDR3 nucleotides are TGTGCCAGCAGTTTAACGACTAGCGGGAGGCCAGGCACAGATACGCAGTATTTT. It specifies CASSLTTSGRPGTDTQYF.

This clonotype was seen a few times. This rearrangement joins TRBV13 to TRBJ1-4; possible D gene TRBD1, 5 bases. V dropped 5 bases and J dropped 8 bases, with 18 bases sitting between them. This CDR3 region has 15 residues. Germline V lookup: CDR1 PRHDT, CDR2 FYEKMQ (reference sequence). The CDR3 spells CASSLRRGVGEKLFF. DNA for the CDR3: TGTGCCAGCAGCCTTAGAAGAGGGGTGGGAGAAAAACTGTTTTTT. The variable domain in full, with the rest retrieved from reference TRBV13 and TRBJ1-4, is AAGVIQSPRHLIKEKRETATLKCYPIPRHDTVYWYQQGPGQDPQFLISFYEKMQSDKGSIPDRFSAQQFSDYHSELNMSSLELGDSALYFCASSLRRGVGEKLFFGSGTQLSVL.

The rearrangement links TRBV5-1 to TRBJ1-1; D is unclear. This CDR3 is 15 amino acids long. The germline V and J ends were trimmed by 0 bases and 1 base, with 10 bases remaining between them. Germline V gene data show CDR1 as SGHRS and CDR2 as YFSETQ. CDR3 nucleotide sequence: TGCGCCAGCAGCTTGGACGGTGCTCCGAACACTGAAGCTTTCTTT. This translates into CASSLDGAPNTEAFF.

The rearrangement joins TRBV6-1 to TRBJ1-4; no definite D call. V dropped 2 bases and J dropped 0 bases, with 7 bases sitting between them. Germline V gives CDR1 MNHNS, CDR2 SASEGT. The CDR3 has 15 amino acids. The DNA for the CDR3 is TGTGCCAGCAGTGAAACAGTTGCAACTAATGAAAAACTGTTTTTT. It codes for CASSETVATNEKLFF.

This clonotype was seen more than once but under ten times. The chain is built from TRBV5-1 and TRBJ1-5; D unclear. The germline V and J ends were trimmed by 1 base and 0 bases, with 11 bases remaining between them. From germline, CDR1 is SGHRS and CDR2 YFSETQ. The CDR3 extends over 16 amino acids. This CDR3 reads CASSLSGDHSNQPQHF. As DNA, the CDR3 is TGCGCCAGCAGCTTGTCCGGGGATCATAGCAATCAGCCCCAGCATTTT.

This clonotype was detected only a few times. V usage is TRBV28 and J usage is TRBJ1-4; D gene uncertain. Trimming removed 3 bases from V and 10 bases from J, with 15 bases in between. CDR1 MDHEN and CDR2 SYDVKM come from the germline V gene. The CDR3 loop spans 14 amino acids. CDR3 nucleotides: TGTGCCAGCAGTTTGGGCCAGCCAGCAAGAAAACTGTTTTTT. Protein product: CASSLGQPARKLFF.

The V and J genes are TRBV2 and TRBJ2-7; no clear D. V was clipped by 6 bases and J by 4 bases, with 10 bases between them. The CDR3 is 12 residues long. CDR1 SNHLY and CDR2 FYNNEI come from the germline V gene. The CDR3 DNA reads TGTGCCAGCAGCCAGCGCTTTTACGAGCAGTACTTC. Translated: CASSQRFYEQYF.

The chain has TRBV28 and TRBJ1-4; possibly TRBD1 for D (6 bases). The CDR3 length is 17 residues. V gave up 4 bases and J gave up 7 bases, with 22 bases separating them. Germline CDR1 MDHEN, CDR2 SYDVKM. CDR3 sequence: CASSSYREGQYGEKLFF. In DNA, the CDR3 is TGTGCCAGCAGTTCGTACAGGGAAGGACAGTATGGTGAAAAACTGTTTTTT.

This chain's CDR3 is CATSDLFGDTQYF. The CDR3, as DNA: TGTGCCACCAGTGATTTGTTCGGAGATACGCAGTATTTT. V is TRBV24-1 and J is TRBJ2-3; D ambiguous. Germline V lookup: CDR1 KGHDR, CDR2 SFDVKD. The V end was cut by 0 bases, the J end by 5 bases, with 5 bases between. This CDR3 has 13 residues.